This T cell receptor beta chain was recovered during a study of breast tumors, draining lymph nodes, adjacent tissues. Whole-study results and caveats: Tumors had less TCR diversity than lymph nodes, more than nontumor tissue. Tumor T cell lymph node origin was a supported hypothesis, not proven.

CDR1 is SGHTA, CDR2 FQGTGA, per germline. CDR3 length: 16 residues. J lost 4 bases, V lost 6 bases, and 15 bases had no gene match. For this clonotype: Its antigen remains unidentified.

One entry per CDR3 protein results from TCRdb running MiXCR on the multiplex PCR reads. The repertoire holds some 25,000 distinct CDR3 sequences, with approximately 75% as singletons. The chain uses TRBV7-3 and TRBJ2-7; 7 bases line up with TRBD2. Sequenced: tumor-adjacent breast tissue. The receptor's source is a female donor with breast cancer. Some clones in this sample may be carry-over from other donors' samples. The CDR3 nucleotides read TGTGCCAGCAGTTTAGGATTTGCGGGAGTAGCGTACGAGCAGTACTTC. As protein: CASSLGFAGVAYEQYF.